Listed below are T cell receptor beta chains from one sample, sequenced in a study of blood T cell repertoires in COVID-19. Produced via immunoSEQ multiplex PCR; TCRdb's table is partial and in-frame only. The sample records around 200,000 clones, over 75% being singletons. The sample consisted of PBMCs or T cells enriched from blood (not recorded which). The receptor set was obtained from a man aged 40-50 years who had recovered from COVID-19. Each CDR3 is given with its conserved first and last residue.

V: TRBV19; CDR3: CASYPGQGLGQPQHF
V: TRBV19; CDR3: CASSISRRGGLAKNIQYF
V: TRBV3-1/TRBV3-2; CDR3: CASSQDSGRSPLHF
V: TRBV10-1; CDR3: CASSEWADTQYF
V: TRBV3-1/TRBV3-2; CDR3: CASSPRTLTGNTIYF
V: TRBV2; CDR3: CASSLLGQGFDGYTF
V: TRBV2; CDR3: CASSGARFNQPQHF
V: TRBV30; CDR3: CAWSPDYRGGYTF
V: TRBV6-5; CDR3: CATRKQPSADYGYTF
V: TRBV25-1; CDR3: CASSEFGQVDSPLHF
V: TRBV30; CDR3: CAWSDQGLRANYGYTF
V: TRBV18; CDR3: CASSPGTGGYEQYF
V: TRBV11-3; CDR3: CASSLDGEAGSYNEQFF
V: TRBV5-6; CDR3: CASSQRRTGPTNYGYTF
V: TRBV11-2; CDR3: CASSLGQGPYEQYF
V: TRBV19; CDR3: CASSFPAQGNYGYTF
V: TRBV5-4; CDR3: CASSPRGGVRPEAFF
V: TRBV10-1; CDR3: CASSEDSSPLHF
V: TRBV30; CDR3: CAWSRGQVKNQPQHF
V: TRBV19; CDR3: CASMLSDLGYGYTF
V: TRBV3-1/TRBV3-2; CDR3: CASTQGAGELFF
V: TRBV11-2; CDR3: CASSLVGGASQETQYF
V: TRBV5-6; CDR3: CASSPGNGPLHF
V: TRBV11-2; CDR3: CASSFLSNGNTIYF
V: TRBV10-2; CDR3: CASSEGQGYYGYTF
V: TRBV18; CDR3: CASSPYQVFGTDTQYF
V: TRBV25-1; CDR3: CASSGQGSYEQYF
V: TRBV5-1; CDR3: CASSSTGLPDTQYF
V: TRBV6-5; CDR3: CASLSFWGPSYEQYF